This TCR beta chain was observed in a study of early T cells in non-severe SARS-CoV-2 infection. Study summary: Unsorted whole-blood RNA was sequenced in bulk, leaving chains unpaired. Whole-study results and caveats: CD4 and private specificities were missed by VDJdb matching, which favored anti-spike CD8 responses.

This clonotype was detected only a few times. Its antigen remains unknown. MiXCR, run by TCRdb on the 5' RACE reads, gives a single entry per CDR3 protein. The sample holds 95,000 to 150,000 distinct CDR3 sequences, under 15% seen once. The specimen sequenced was whole blood. The sequence was collected from an adult who was a healthcare worker with PCR-confirmed SARS-CoV-2 infection or an uninfected control (not recorded which).

The CDR3 nucleotides read TGTGCCAGCAGCGCGGGCACTGGACTAGTCAAGGCCACCTACGAGCAGTACTTC. It encodes CASSAGTGLVKATYEQYF. The V call is TRBV9, the J call TRBJ2-7; 7 nucleotides match TRBD2. The trim removed 3 bases at V and 2 bases at J, leaving 17 bases unmatched. The CDR3 has 18 amino acids. The germline gives CDR1 SGDLS, CDR2 YYNGEE.